This T cell receptor (beta chain) was retrieved from a study of shared clonotypes between healthy human individuals. Only in-frame clones appear in the TCRdb table, and some are missing; sequencing was by immunoSEQ multiplex PCR. The data hold about 2 million clones, with 85% to 95% observed a single time. Germline V gene data show CDR1 as GTSNPN and CDR2 as SVGIG (reference sequence). Trimming took 3 bases from V and 2 from J; bases not matched to a gene: 5. The CDR3 is 14 residues long. V usage is TRBV30 and J usage is TRBJ2-3, with TRBD1 matching over 7 bases. This clonotype was sampled from a man younger than 35 in good health. Sequencing was done on a sample of naive CD4+ T cells sorted from blood. As for subset: CD45RA+ positively selected. The CDR3 reads CAWRSTGYTDTQYF. CDR3 in DNA: TGTGCCTGGAGGTCGACAGGGTACACAGATACGCAGTATTTT. Full variable domain (rest looked up from reference TRBV30 and TRBJ2-3): SQTIHQWPATLVQPVGSPLSLECTVEGTSNPNLYWYRQAAGRGLQLLFYSVGIGQISSEVPQNLSASRPQDRQFILSSKKLLLSDSGFYLCAWRSTGYTDTQYFGPGTRLTVL.